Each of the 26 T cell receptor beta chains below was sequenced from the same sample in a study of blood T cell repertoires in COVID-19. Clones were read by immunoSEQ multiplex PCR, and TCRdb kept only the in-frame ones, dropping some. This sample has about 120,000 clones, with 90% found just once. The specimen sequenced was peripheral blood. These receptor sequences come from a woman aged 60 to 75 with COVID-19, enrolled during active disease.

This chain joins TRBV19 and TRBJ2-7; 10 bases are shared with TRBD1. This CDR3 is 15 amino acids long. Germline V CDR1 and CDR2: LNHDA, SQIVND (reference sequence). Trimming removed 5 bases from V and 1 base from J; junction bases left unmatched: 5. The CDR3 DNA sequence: TGTGCCAGTAGTTACCGGGACAGGGGATCCTACGAGCAGTACTTC. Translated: CASSYRDRGSYEQYF.

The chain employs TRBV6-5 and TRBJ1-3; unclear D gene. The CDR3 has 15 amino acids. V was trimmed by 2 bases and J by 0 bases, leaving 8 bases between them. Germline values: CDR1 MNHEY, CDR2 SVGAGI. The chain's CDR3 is CASSYRRSSGNTIYF. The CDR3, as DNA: TGTGCCAGCAGTTACCGTAGGAGCTCTGGAAACACCATATATTTT.

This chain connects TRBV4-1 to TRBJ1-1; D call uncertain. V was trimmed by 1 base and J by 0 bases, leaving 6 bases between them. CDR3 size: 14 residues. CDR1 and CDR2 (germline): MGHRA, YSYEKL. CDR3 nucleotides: TGCGCCAGCAGCCAAGGGGCGATGAACACTGAAGCTTTCTTT. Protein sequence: CASSQGAMNTEAFF.

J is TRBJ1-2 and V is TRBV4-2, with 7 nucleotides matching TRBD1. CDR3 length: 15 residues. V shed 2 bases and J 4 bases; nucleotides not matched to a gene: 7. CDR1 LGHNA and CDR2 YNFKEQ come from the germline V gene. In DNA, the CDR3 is TGTGCCAGCAGCCAACGACAGGGAGGAACCTATGGCTACACCTTC. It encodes CASSQRQGGTYGYTF.

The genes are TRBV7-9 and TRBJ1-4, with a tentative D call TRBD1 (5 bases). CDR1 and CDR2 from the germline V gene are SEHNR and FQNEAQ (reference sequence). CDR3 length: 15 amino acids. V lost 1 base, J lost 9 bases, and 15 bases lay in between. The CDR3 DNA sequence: TGTGCCAGCAGCTTAGAAGGCCTGGCAGGGAAAAAACTGTTTTTT. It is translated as CASSLEGLAGKKLFF.

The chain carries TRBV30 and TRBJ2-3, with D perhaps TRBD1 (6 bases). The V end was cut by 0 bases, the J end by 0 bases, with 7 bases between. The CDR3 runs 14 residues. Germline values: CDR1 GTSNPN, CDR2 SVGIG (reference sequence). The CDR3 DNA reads TGTGCCTGGAGTGTAAGGGGGAGCACAGATACGCAGTATTTT. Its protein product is CAWSVRGSTDTQYF.

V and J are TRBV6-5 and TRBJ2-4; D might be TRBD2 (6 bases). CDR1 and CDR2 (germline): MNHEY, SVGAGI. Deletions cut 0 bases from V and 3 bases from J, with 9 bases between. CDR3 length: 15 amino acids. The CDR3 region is CASSYSLANKNIQYF. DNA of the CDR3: TGTGCCAGCAGTTACTCCCTAGCGAACAAAAACATTCAGTACTTC.

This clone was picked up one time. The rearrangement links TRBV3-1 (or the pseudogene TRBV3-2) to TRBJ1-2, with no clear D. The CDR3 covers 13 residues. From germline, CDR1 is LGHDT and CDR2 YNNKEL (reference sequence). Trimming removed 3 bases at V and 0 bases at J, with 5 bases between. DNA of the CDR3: TGTGCCAGCAGCCAGACACCTAACTATGGCTACACCTTC. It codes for CASSQTPNYGYTF.

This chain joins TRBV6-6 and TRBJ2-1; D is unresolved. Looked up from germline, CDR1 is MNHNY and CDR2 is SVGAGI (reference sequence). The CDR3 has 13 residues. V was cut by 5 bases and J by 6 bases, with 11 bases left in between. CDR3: CASSPRGSNEQFF. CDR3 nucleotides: TGTGCCAGCAGTCCTCGTGGCTCCAATGAGCAGTTCTTC.

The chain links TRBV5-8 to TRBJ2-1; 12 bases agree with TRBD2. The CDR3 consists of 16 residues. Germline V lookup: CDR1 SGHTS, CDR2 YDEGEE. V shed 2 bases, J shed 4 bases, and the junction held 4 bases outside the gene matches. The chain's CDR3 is CASSFRTSGVYNEQFF. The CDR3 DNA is TGTGCCAGCAGCTTCCGGACTAGCGGGGTTTACAATGAGCAGTTCTTC.

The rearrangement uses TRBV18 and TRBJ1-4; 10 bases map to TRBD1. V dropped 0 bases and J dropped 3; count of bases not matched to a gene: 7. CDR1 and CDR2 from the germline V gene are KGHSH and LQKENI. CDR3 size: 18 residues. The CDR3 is CASSPPRQGATANEKLFF. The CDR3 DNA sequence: TGTGCCAGCTCACCACCCCGACAGGGGGCGACGGCTAATGAAAAACTGTTTTTT. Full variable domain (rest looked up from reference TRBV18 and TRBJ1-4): NAGVMQNPRHLVRRRGQEARLRCSPMKGHSHVYWYRQLPEEGLKFMVYLQKENIIDESGMPKERFSAEFPKEGPSILRIQQVVRGDSAAYFCASSPPRQGATANEKLFFGSGTQLSVL.

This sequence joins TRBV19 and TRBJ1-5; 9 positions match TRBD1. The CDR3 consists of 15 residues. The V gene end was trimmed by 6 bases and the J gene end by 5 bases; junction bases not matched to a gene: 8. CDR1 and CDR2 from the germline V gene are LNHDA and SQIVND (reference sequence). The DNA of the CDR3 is TGTGCCAGTAGGGGCTGGACAGGGGAACATCAGCCCCAGCATTTT. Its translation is CASRGWTGEHQPQHF.

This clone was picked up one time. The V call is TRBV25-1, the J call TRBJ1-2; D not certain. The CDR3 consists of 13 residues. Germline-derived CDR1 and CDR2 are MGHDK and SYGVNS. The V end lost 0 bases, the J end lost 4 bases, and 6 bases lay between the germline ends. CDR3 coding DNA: TGTGCCAGCAGTGAATATACGGGCTATGGCTACACCTTC. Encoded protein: CASSEYTGYGYTF.

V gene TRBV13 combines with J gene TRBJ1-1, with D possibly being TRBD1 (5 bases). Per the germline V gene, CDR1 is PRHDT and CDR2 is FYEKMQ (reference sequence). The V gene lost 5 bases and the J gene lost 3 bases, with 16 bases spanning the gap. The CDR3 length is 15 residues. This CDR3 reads CASSNRAGGHTEAFF. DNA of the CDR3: TGTGCCAGCAGCAATCGTGCGGGGGGACACACTGAAGCTTTCTTT.

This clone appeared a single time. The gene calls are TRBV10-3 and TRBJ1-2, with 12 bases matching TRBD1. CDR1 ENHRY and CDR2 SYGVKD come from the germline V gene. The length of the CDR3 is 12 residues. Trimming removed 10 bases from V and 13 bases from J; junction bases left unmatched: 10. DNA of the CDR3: TGTGCCAGCTCCCAAGGGACAGGGGGCCTCACCTTC. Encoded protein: CASSQGTGGLTF.

The chain's CDR3 is CASSLALAGGNSPLHF. CDR3 coding DNA: TGTGCCAGCAGCTTAGCGCTGGCAGGGGGGAATTCACCCCTCCACTTT. This chain uses TRBV7-2 with TRBJ1-6, with 7 positions matching TRBD1. The CDR3 totals 16 residues. Germline V gene data show CDR1 as SGHTA and CDR2 as FQGNSA. The trim removed 0 bases at V and 7 bases at J, leaving 6 bases unmatched.

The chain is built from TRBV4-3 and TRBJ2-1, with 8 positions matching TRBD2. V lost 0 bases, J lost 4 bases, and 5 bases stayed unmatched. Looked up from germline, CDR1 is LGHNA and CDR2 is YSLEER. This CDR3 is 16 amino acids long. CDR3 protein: CASSQDQAGAYNEQFF. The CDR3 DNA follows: TGCGCCAGCAGCCAAGACCAAGCGGGGGCTTACAATGAGCAGTTCTTC.

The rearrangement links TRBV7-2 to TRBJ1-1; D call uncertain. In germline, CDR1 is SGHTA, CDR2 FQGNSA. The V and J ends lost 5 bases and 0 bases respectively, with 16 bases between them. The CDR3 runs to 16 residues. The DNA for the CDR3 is TGTGCCAGCAGCCCTAACAAGGGAGGAGTGAACACTGAAGCTTTCTTT. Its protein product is CASSPNKGGVNTEAFF. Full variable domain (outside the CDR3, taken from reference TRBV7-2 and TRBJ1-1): GAGVSQSPSNKVTEKGKDVELRCDPISGHTALYWYRQSLGQGLEFLIYFQGNSAPDKSGLPSDRFSAERTGGSVSTLTIQRTQQEDSAVYLCASSPNKGGVNTEAFFGQGTRLTVV.

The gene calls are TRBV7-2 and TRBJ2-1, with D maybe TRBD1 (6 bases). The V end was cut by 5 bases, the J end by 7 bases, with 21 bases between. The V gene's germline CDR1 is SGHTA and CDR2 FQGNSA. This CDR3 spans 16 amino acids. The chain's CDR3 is CASSPRTALTQNEQFF. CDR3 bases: TGTGCCAGCAGCCCTCGGACAGCATTGACCCAGAATGAGCAGTTCTTC.

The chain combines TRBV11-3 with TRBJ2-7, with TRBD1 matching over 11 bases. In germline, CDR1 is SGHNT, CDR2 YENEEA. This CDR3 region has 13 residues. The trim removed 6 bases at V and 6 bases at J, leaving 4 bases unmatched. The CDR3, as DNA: TGTGCCAGCAGTCGGACAGGGGGCAGCGAGCAGTACTTC. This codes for CASSRTGGSEQYF.

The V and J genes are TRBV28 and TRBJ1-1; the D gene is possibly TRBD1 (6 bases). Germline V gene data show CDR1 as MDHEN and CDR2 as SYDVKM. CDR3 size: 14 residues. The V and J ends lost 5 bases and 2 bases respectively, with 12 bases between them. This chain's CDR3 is CASSPGQPNTEAFF. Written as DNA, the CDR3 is TGTGCCAGCAGTCCCGGACAGCCTAACACTGAAGCTTTCTTT.

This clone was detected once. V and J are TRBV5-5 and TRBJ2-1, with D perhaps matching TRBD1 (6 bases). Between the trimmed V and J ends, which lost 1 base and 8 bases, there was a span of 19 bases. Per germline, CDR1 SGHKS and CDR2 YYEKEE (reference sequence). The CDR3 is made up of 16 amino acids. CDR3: CASSLNFQGRRHEQFF. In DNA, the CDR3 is TGTGCCAGCAGCTTGAATTTTCAGGGGCGCAGGCATGAGCAGTTCTTC.

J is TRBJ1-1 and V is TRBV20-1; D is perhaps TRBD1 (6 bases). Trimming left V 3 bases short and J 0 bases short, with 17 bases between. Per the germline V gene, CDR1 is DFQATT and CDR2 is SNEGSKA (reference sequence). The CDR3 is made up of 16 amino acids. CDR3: CSASGGAVNMNTEAFF. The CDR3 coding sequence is TGCAGTGCTAGTGGGGGCGCAGTTAATATGAACACTGAAGCTTTCTTT.

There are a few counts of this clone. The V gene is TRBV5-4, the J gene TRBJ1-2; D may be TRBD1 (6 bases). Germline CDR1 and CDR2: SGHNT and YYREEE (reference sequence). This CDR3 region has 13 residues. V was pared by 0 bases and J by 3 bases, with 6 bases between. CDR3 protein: CASSLAGDYGYTF. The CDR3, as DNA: TGTGCCAGCAGCTTGGCAGGGGACTATGGCTACACCTTC.

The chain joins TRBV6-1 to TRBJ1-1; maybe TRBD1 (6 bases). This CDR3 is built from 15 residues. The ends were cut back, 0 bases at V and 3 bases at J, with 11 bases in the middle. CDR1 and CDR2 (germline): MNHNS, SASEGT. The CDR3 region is CASSEAGHLDTEAFF. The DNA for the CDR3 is TGTGCCAGCAGTGAAGCGGGACACCTCGACACTGAAGCTTTCTTT.

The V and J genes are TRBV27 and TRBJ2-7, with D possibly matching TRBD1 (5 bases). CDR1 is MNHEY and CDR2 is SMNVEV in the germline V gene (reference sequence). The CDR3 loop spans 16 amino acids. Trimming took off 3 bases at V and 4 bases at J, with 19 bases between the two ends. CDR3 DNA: TGTGCCAGCAGTTTCCTTACAGGTATGGCGATGTACGAGCAGTACTTC. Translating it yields CASSFLTGMAMYEQYF.